The rows below give T cell receptor beta chains drawn from one sample of a study of regulatory T cells in long-lasting Graves disease. TCRdb reanalysed the multiplex PCR reads using MiXCR and keeps one entry per CDR3 protein. The table includes 250,000 to 300,000 distinct CDR3 sequences, approximately 20% detected once. These data were also reused for a study on T cells in Graves' hyperthyroidism and ophthalmopathy.

The specimen comprised peripheral blood mononuclear cells (PBMCs), sampled at new diagnosis, from a patient treated with antithyroid drugs. Receptors originate from a woman aged 30 to 39 with Graves disease. Each CDR3 is given without its conserved first and last residue. The order of the fields is J gene, V gene, CDR3 protein.

j_call: TRBJ1-6; v_call: TRBV6-2/TRBV6-3; cdr3_aa: ASSVYRGEGSPLH
j_call: TRBJ1-2; v_call: TRBV7-9; cdr3_aa: ASRAPNYGYT
j_call: TRBJ2-3; v_call: TRBV19; cdr3_aa: ASSLGVTQY
j_call: TRBJ2-5; v_call: TRBV7-3; cdr3_aa: ASSLRGPRTQY
j_call: TRBJ1-1; v_call: TRBV5-1; cdr3_aa: ASSFGQIGEAF
j_call: TRBJ1-2; v_call: TRBV12-3/TRBV12-4; cdr3_aa: ASSAASRGVYGYT
j_call: TRBJ2-4; v_call: TRBV3-1; cdr3_aa: ASSGPGQGHIQY
j_call: TRBJ1-3; v_call: TRBV5-6; cdr3_aa: ASSLYAQGPGNTIY
j_call: TRBJ2-7; v_call: TRBV6-5; cdr3_aa: ASSYFGEPGYEQY
j_call: TRBJ1-5; v_call: TRBV11-2; cdr3_aa: ASSLGAVNQPQH
j_call: TRBJ1-5; v_call: TRBV28; cdr3_aa: ASSFEQGMGNQPQH
j_call: TRBJ1-2; v_call: TRBV6-1; cdr3_aa: ASRRIGTNYGYT
j_call: TRBJ2-5; v_call: TRBV12-3/TRBV12-4; cdr3_aa: ASSFIGGGAETQY
j_call: TRBJ1-5; v_call: TRBV6-1; cdr3_aa: ASGPGGGQPQH
j_call: TRBJ2-3; v_call: TRBV11-2; cdr3_aa: ASSLDQLAGGY
j_call: TRBJ2-2; v_call: TRBV12-5; cdr3_aa: ASGRDTSPGELF
j_call: TRBJ2-2; v_call: TRBV5-5; cdr3_aa: ASSLVGSYGELF
j_call: TRBJ1-1; v_call: TRBV28; cdr3_aa: ASSRSMNTEAF
j_call: TRBJ1-5; v_call: TRBV10-3; cdr3_aa: AIKPGDNQPQH
j_call: TRBJ1-3; v_call: TRBV6-2/TRBV6-3; cdr3_aa: ASTRTGTGNTIY
j_call: TRBJ2-1; v_call: TRBV5-1; cdr3_aa: ASSLAGYSYNEQF
j_call: TRBJ2-3; v_call: TRBV18; cdr3_aa: ASSPGRLGSRDTQY
j_call: TRBJ1-2; v_call: TRBV29-1; cdr3_aa: SVEGGSGSYGYT
j_call: TRBJ1-1; v_call: TRBV12-3/TRBV12-4; cdr3_aa: ASSPRKFEAF
j_call: TRBJ2-5; v_call: TRBV2; cdr3_aa: ASSGHSGVQETQY
j_call: TRBJ1-2; v_call: TRBV27; cdr3_aa: ASTGGEGYT
j_call: TRBJ1-1; v_call: TRBV3-1; cdr3_aa: ASSHESGPAMNTEAF
j_call: TRBJ1-3; v_call: TRBV7-9; cdr3_aa: ASSPGTGGGNTIY
j_call: TRBJ1-5; v_call: TRBV24-1; cdr3_aa: ATSDSGTGTPSNQPQH
j_call: TRBJ2-1; v_call: TRBV2; cdr3_aa: ASSDPSGGGKYYNEQF
j_call: TRBJ1-1; v_call: TRBV6-1; cdr3_aa: ASSGDAPPPAF
j_call: TRBJ2-7; v_call: TRBV27; cdr3_aa: ASSFQHGSYEQY
j_call: TRBJ1-2; v_call: TRBV11-1; cdr3_aa: ASSSYGIGDFRSGYT
j_call: TRBJ2-7; v_call: TRBV20-1; cdr3_aa: SVMGRAYEQY
j_call: TRBJ2-4; v_call: TRBV11-1; cdr3_aa: ASSLGQGASRSKNIQY
j_call: TRBJ2-3; v_call: TRBV4-1; cdr3_aa: ASSQAGRTGGGTDTQY
j_call: TRBJ1-2; v_call: TRBV2; cdr3_aa: ARYRGESYT
j_call: TRBJ2-1; v_call: TRBV7-2; cdr3_aa: ASRRVVAGRYNEQF
j_call: TRBJ1-2; v_call: TRBV18; cdr3_aa: ASSAQQVLYGYT
j_call: TRBJ2-3; v_call: TRBV20-1; cdr3_aa: SASYPGTDTQY
j_call: TRBJ1-1; v_call: TRBV6-1; cdr3_aa: ATKSLSREGAF
j_call: TRBJ2-2; v_call: TRBV11-2; cdr3_aa: ASSLLYTGELF
j_call: TRBJ2-7; v_call: TRBV7-9; cdr3_aa: ASSLGGRGAGDEQY
j_call: TRBJ1-1; v_call: TRBV19; cdr3_aa: ASSHRAGQRNTEAF
j_call: TRBJ2-6; v_call: TRBV20-1; cdr3_aa: SASRPGGVSGANVLT
j_call: TRBJ1-4; v_call: TRBV20-1; cdr3_aa: SASPQGTNEKLF
j_call: TRBJ1-1; v_call: TRBV2; cdr3_aa: ASSDSFDTLRGWVTEAF
j_call: TRBJ1-4; v_call: TRBV20-1; cdr3_aa: SAGGGLNEKLF
j_call: TRBJ2-7; v_call: TRBV6-1; cdr3_aa: ASSSIGVRSYEQY
j_call: TRBJ2-3; v_call: TRBV7-3; cdr3_aa: ASSPQGGGGVIDTQY
j_call: TRBJ1-1; v_call: TRBV3-1; cdr3_aa: ASSQGTGHTEAF
j_call: TRBJ1-2; v_call: TRBV7-9; cdr3_aa: ASSLGGGGNYGYT
j_call: TRBJ2-3; v_call: TRBV12-3/TRBV12-4; cdr3_aa: ASSVLSGGGTDTQY
j_call: TRBJ2-4; v_call: TRBV29-1; cdr3_aa: SVLPSGGAIQY
j_call: TRBJ1-2; v_call: TRBV6-4; cdr3_aa: ASSDWEGGEDYT